The 32 T cell receptor beta chains in this list originate from one sample, sequenced in a study of naive and memory T cell subsets. The beta constant-region primer was an equimolar mix of two oligonucleotides covering TRBC1 and TRBC2. TCRdb re-called the UMI-ligation and nested PCR reads with MiXCR, one entry per CDR3 protein. The repertoire has some 28,000 distinct CDR3 sequences, roughly 10% of them found once; the top ten carry more than 15%. The sequencing input was effector memory CD4+ T cells from blood. The subset was: effector memory, CD45RA- CD27-. Source of these receptors: a human donor in good health.

This clonotype is deemed medium-sized (0.01 to 0.1%). The V call is TRBV7-2, the J call TRBJ2-5; D is unclear. CDR1 is SGHTA, CDR2 FQGNSA, per germline. V lost 5 bases and J 4 bases, leaving 8 bases between the germline ends. CDR3 length equals 12 residues. The CDR3 region is CASSQGLETQYF. CDR3 nucleotides: TGTGCCAGCAGCCAAGGGTTAGAGACCCAGTACTTC.

V gene TRBV14 combines with J gene TRBJ2-7, with D possibly TRBD2 on 6 matching bases. The CDR3 is 16 amino acids. Trimming stripped 0 bases from V and 7 bases from J, with 19 bases between. Germline CDR1 is SGHDN and CDR2 is FVKESK. The CDR3 bases are TGTGCCAGCAGCCAAGATTGGCGGGGACCGCTTCGAGAGCAGTACTTC. This encodes CASSQDWRGPLREQYF.

This clonotype was counted only a few times. The chain joins TRBV4-2 to TRBJ2-2; 7 bases are a match to TRBD1. Per the germline V gene, CDR1 is LGHNA and CDR2 is YNFKEQ. V trimming: 0 bases; J trimming: 6 bases; junction bases outside the gene matches: 4. The length of the CDR3 is 15 residues. The CDR3 region is CASSQEDRVSGELFF. CDR3 sequence (DNA): TGTGCCAGCAGCCAAGAAGACAGGGTTTCCGGGGAGCTGTTTTTT.

The chain carries TRBV6-1 and TRBJ2-7; no clear D gene. Germline V gene sequence: CDR1 MNHNS, CDR2 SASEGT. Trimming pared 8 bases from V and 6 bases from J, leaving 14 bases between. This CDR3 is built from 12 residues. CDR3 loop: CASSSGFGEQYF. The DNA for the CDR3 is TGTGCCAGCTCGTCCGGGTTCGGCGAGCAGTACTTC.

The chain carries TRBV7-6 and TRBJ2-1; the D is unclear. Trimming removed 5 bases at V and 4 bases at J, with 9 bases between. CDR1 and CDR2 (germline): SGHVS, FNYEAQ. The CDR3 runs 13 residues. In DNA form, the CDR3 reads TGTGCCAGCAGCAATGGATCGTACAATGAGCAGTTCTTC. Translated: CASSNGSYNEQFF.

The chain uses TRBV23-1 and TRBJ2-3, with 7 bases aligning to TRBD2. TRBV23-1 is placed among ORFs of uncertain function. This CDR3 is 18 amino acids long. The V and J ends lost 7 bases and 0 bases, in that order; junction bases with no gene match: 16. The CDR3 reads CASIRRSGATDSTDTQYF. DNA for the CDR3: TGCGCCAGCATTCGTAGGAGCGGGGCGACCGATAGCACAGATACGCAGTATTTT.

This clonotype was recorded at least ten times. J is TRBJ2-1 and V is TRBV5-1, with D possibly matching TRBD2 (6 bases). This CDR3 spans 17 amino acids. V lost 0 bases, J lost 8 bases, and 21 bases lay in between. CDR1 SGHRS and CDR2 YFSETQ come from the germline V gene. The CDR3 DNA follows: TGCGCCAGCAGCTTGGGGATCTCTTTCCCCTGGGGGGATGAGCAGTTCTTC. Translating gives CASSLGISFPWGDEQFF. The complete variable domain, with remaining parts taken from reference TRBV5-1 and TRBJ2-1, reads KAGVTQTPRYLIKTRGQQVTLSCSPISGHRSVSWYQQTPGQGLQFLFEYFSETQRNKGNFPGRFSGRQFSNSRSEMNVSTLELGDSALYLCASSLGISFPWGDEQFFGPGTRLTVL.

This clonotype was found a few times. V gene TRBV7-9 combines with J gene TRBJ2-5, with D unclear. The V gene's germline CDR1 is SEHNR and CDR2 FQNEAQ (reference sequence). V was clipped by 4 bases and J by 5 bases, with 11 bases between them. This CDR3 has 13 residues. As DNA, the CDR3 is TGTGCCAGCAGCTCAACAAAGAGGGAGACCCAGTACTTC. Residues: CASSSTKRETQYF.

V usage is TRBV28 and J usage is TRBJ1-2; D call uncertain. Looked up from germline, CDR1 is MDHEN and CDR2 is SYDVKM. The CDR3 extends over 13 amino acids. The V gene lost 6 bases and the J gene lost 5 bases, with 13 bases spanning the gap. CDR3 region: CASRPRAGYGYTF. In nucleotides, the CDR3 is TGTGCCAGCAGACCCCGGGCGGGGTATGGCTACACCTTC.

This clonotype showed up many times. The chain joins TRBV28 to TRBJ2-3; D uncertain. Trimming cost V 6 bases and J 0 bases, with 16 bases left between them. Germline lookup yields CDR1 MDHEN and CDR2 SYDVKM. The CDR3 totals 16 residues. CDR3 bases: TGTGCCAGCAGACACTCGAAGACCCTCAGCACAGATACGCAGTATTTT. Its translation is CASRHSKTLSTDTQYF. Together with reference TRBV28 and TRBJ2-3, the CDR3 gives the full variable domain: DVKVTQSSRYLVKRTGEKVFLECVQDMDHENMFWYRQDPGLGLRLIYFSYDVKMKEKGDIPEGYSVSREKKERFSLILESASTNQTSMYLCASRHSKTLSTDTQYFGPGTRLTVL.

There are a few counts of this clonotype. V is TRBV6-6 and J is TRBJ2-7; D may be TRBD2 (6 bases). The germline V gene encodes CDR1 MNHNY and CDR2 SVGAGI (reference sequence). The CDR3 has 15 residues. V was cut by 5 bases and J by 2 bases, with 16 bases left in between. The CDR3 DNA sequence: TGTGCCAGCAGTCGAGTCGGGGGTCGCACCTACGAGCAGTACTTC. Amino acid sequence: CASSRVGGRTYEQYF.

This clonotype has at least ten counts. V is TRBV20-1 and J is TRBJ2-2, with 9 bases identical to TRBD1. The germline gives CDR1 DFQATT, CDR2 SNEGSKA (reference sequence). Germline trimming cut 1 base from V and 1 base from J; bases unmatched to any gene: 4. The CDR3 sequence is 16 residues long. Written as DNA, the CDR3 is TGCAGTGCTAGAGCACAGGGGGCGCGGAACACCGGGGAGCTGTTTTTT. It is translated as CSARAQGARNTGELFF.

This clonotype was seen at least ten times. The V call is TRBV6-6, the J call TRBJ2-7, with 8 bases that match TRBD1. The length of the CDR3 is 14 residues. V was pared by 5 bases and J by 7 bases, with 10 bases of the junction left unmatched. Germline V gene lookup returns CDR1 MNHNY and CDR2 SVGAGI (reference sequence). In DNA, the CDR3 is TGTGCCAGCAGTCCTCGACAGGGGAGCGGGGAGCAGTACTTC. Protein: CASSPRQGSGEQYF.

This clonotype was counted at least ten times. The gene calls are TRBV5-1 and TRBJ1-1, with a possible D match to TRBD1 (6 bases). Trimming removed 0 bases at V and 4 bases at J, with 7 bases between. This CDR3 spans 13 amino acids. Germline CDR1 SGHRS, CDR2 YFSETQ. CDR3 sequence reads: CASSLEGVTEAFF. The DNA of the CDR3 is TGCGCCAGCAGCTTGGAGGGGGTCACTGAAGCTTTCTTT.

This clonotype was observed at least ten times. V gene TRBV6-2 or TRBV6-3 combines with J gene TRBJ2-4, with 10 bases fitting TRBD2. V trimming: 6 bases; J trimming: 4 bases; junction bases outside the gene matches: 9. The CDR3 totals 16 residues. Germline lookup yields CDR1 MNHEY and CDR2 SVGEGT. CDR3 nucleotides: TGTGCCAGCAGCCCGCTAGAGCGGGGGGGAAAAAACATTCAGTACTTC. Residues: CASSPLERGGKNIQYF.

V usage is TRBV7-3 and J usage is TRBJ2-1; the match to TRBD2 covers 8 bases. This CDR3 comprises 18 residues. V shed 1 base and J 2 bases; nucleotides not matched to a gene: 10. The germline CDR1 and CDR2 sequences are SGHTA and FQGTGA. The CDR3 spells CASSLMGSGMGAYNEQFF. CDR3 in DNA: TGTGCCAGCAGCTTAATGGGTAGCGGGATGGGGGCCTACAATGAGCAGTTCTTC.

This clonotype has ten or more counts. The V and J genes are TRBV29-1 and TRBJ2-1; D unresolved. This CDR3 spans 10 amino acids. Germline assignment: CDR1 SQVTM and CDR2 ANQGSEA. Trimming left V 0 bases short and J 8 bases short, with 2 bases between. CDR3 DNA: TGCAGCGTTGAAGATCATGAGCAGTTCTTC. Translation gives CSVEDHEQFF.

This clonotype was detected ten times or more. V usage is TRBV3-1 and J usage is TRBJ2-6, with D unresolved. V was clipped by 7 bases and J by 1 base, with 5 bases between them. This CDR3 is built from 13 residues. Germline CDR1 LGHDT, CDR2 YNNKEL (reference sequence). CDR3 sequence reads: CASINSGANVLTF. The CDR3 DNA follows: TGTGCCAGCATCAATTCTGGGGCCAACGTCCTGACTTTC.

This clonotype was picked up many times. The rearrangement links TRBV12-3 or TRBV12-4 to TRBJ2-3, with TRBD2 matching over 7 bases. V lost 5 bases, J lost 0 bases, and 5 bases stayed unmatched. There are 15 residues in the CDR3. CDR3 bases: TGTGCCAGCAGTGACCGGGACTACAGCACAGATACGCAGTATTTT. Its translation: CASSDRDYSTDTQYF.

This clonotype was detected ten times or more. This chain joins TRBV20-1 and TRBJ2-3, with D perhaps TRBD2 (5 bases). CDR3 length equals 16 residues. Per the germline V gene, CDR1 is DFQATT and CDR2 is SNEGSKA (reference sequence). V was clipped by 0 bases and J by 11 bases, with 24 bases between them. This CDR3 reads CSARDTLARGSVGQYF. The CDR3 DNA sequence: TGCAGTGCTAGAGACACCCTAGCAAGAGGATCGGTTGGGCAGTATTTT.

This clonotype appeared many times. The chain is built from TRBV30 and TRBJ2-3; D not resolved. Trimming removed 0 bases from V and 6 bases from J, with 10 bases in between. This CDR3 is built from 13 residues. Germline V gene data show CDR1 as GTSNPN and CDR2 as SVGIG (reference sequence). The CDR3 is CAWSVEAADTQYF. CDR3 sequence (DNA): TGTGCCTGGAGTGTTGAGGCGGCGGATACGCAGTATTTT.

J is TRBJ1-3 and V is TRBV7-2, with a possible D match to TRBD1 (5 bases). In germline, CDR1 is SGHTA, CDR2 FQGNSA. The CDR3 has 17 residues. The germline V and J ends were trimmed by 5 bases and 1 base, with 18 bases remaining between them. CDR3 DNA: TGTGCCAGCAGCGCCCCTAGTGATTCAGGGTCTGGAAACACCATATATTTT. Encoded protein: CASSAPSDSGSGNTIYF.

The chain joins TRBV4-2 to TRBJ2-2; TRBD2 agrees at 15 bases. V was pared by 5 bases and J by 6 bases, with 7 bases of the junction left unmatched. CDR1 is LGHNA, CDR2 YNFKEQ, per germline. The CDR3 covers 17 residues. As DNA, the CDR3 is TGTGCCAGCAGCTCCAGGACTAGCGGGGGGGCGTCCGGGGAGCTGTTTTTT. Translating it yields CASSSRTSGGASGELFF.

The table lists this clonotype with a few counts. The chain joins TRBV4-2 to TRBJ1-4; 8 nucleotides match TRBD1. The CDR3 length is 14 residues. With 4 bases clipped from V and 8 bases from J, the junction kept 6 bases outside the gene matches. Germline lookup yields CDR1 LGHNA and CDR2 YNFKEQ. The CDR3 nucleotides are TGTGCCAGCAGCCTCAGGGGGCGGGAAGAAAAACTGTTTTTT. As protein: CASSLRGREEKLFF.

The V gene is TRBV28, the J gene TRBJ2-7; tentative D call: TRBD2 (6 bases). CDR3 length: 14 residues. Between the trimmed V and J ends, which lost 6 bases and 2 bases, there was a span of 14 bases. Per the germline V gene, CDR1 is MDHEN and CDR2 is SYDVKM. The CDR3 DNA reads as TGTGCCAGCAGACCGGGACTGGCACCCTACGAGCAGTACTTC. Translated: CASRPGLAPYEQYF.

This clonotype has ten or more counts. The V call is TRBV20-1, the J call TRBJ2-1, with TRBD1 as a possible D gene (6 bases). This CDR3 spans 14 amino acids. Germline V gene sequence: CDR1 DFQATT, CDR2 SNEGSKA (reference sequence). With 2 bases removed from V and 4 bases from J, the gap between germline ends came to 12 bases. In nucleotides, the CDR3 is TGCAGTGCTAGAAAACCGGACAGTTACAATGAGCAGTTCTTC. Encoded protein: CSARKPDSYNEQFF.

This clonotype was counted only a few times. V usage is TRBV20-1 and J usage is TRBJ2-3, with D possibly matching TRBD2 (6 bases). This CDR3 contains 13 residues. V gave up 3 bases and J gave up 3 bases, with 10 bases separating them. Germline V CDR1 and CDR2: DFQATT, SNEGSKA (reference sequence). In DNA, the CDR3 is TGCAGTGCTAGCGCGGAGGGGACAGATACGCAGTATTTT. Translating it yields CSASAEGTDTQYF.

J is TRBJ1-1 and V is TRBV7-3; unclear D gene. Germline V gene lookup returns CDR1 SGHTA and CDR2 FQGTGA. The germline V and J ends were trimmed by 2 bases and 1 base, with 14 bases remaining between them. This CDR3 comprises 16 residues. CDR3 coding DNA: TGTGCCAGCAGCTTAGGGGAGGGCCTGGCGAACACTGAAGCTTTCTTT. Protein: CASSLGEGLANTEAFF.

This clonotype has a handful of counts. J is TRBJ1-6 and V is TRBV19, with D perhaps TRBD1 (6 bases). Per germline, CDR1 LNHDA and CDR2 SQIVND (reference sequence). V lost 7 bases and J 8 bases, leaving 15 bases between the germline ends. The CDR3 is made up of 14 amino acids. CDR3 region: CASTTGQLYSPLHF. The CDR3 DNA reads as TGTGCCAGTACCACTGGACAGCTCTATTCACCCCTCCACTTT.

The chain is built from TRBV19 and TRBJ2-5; TRBD2 might be the D (6 bases). In germline, CDR1 is LNHDA, CDR2 SQIVND (reference sequence). V gave up 5 bases and J gave up 2 bases, with 18 bases separating them. The CDR3 is made up of 16 amino acids. The CDR3 DNA is TGTGCCAGTAGTTGGGACTGGCGGGGTTCGCAAGAGACCCAGTACTTC. Amino acids: CASSWDWRGSQETQYF.

This clonotype was counted between two and nine times. This rearrangement joins TRBV7-2 to TRBJ1-2, with TRBD1 matching 8 bases. The CDR3 is 15 residues long. The trim removed 4 bases at V and 8 bases at J, leaving 12 bases unmatched. Germline CDR1 and CDR2: SGHTA and FQGNSA. The CDR3 DNA sequence: TGTGCCAGCAGCTCACGCCCACAGGGGGAGTTAGGCTACACCTTC. This encodes CASSSRPQGELGYTF.

This chain links TRBV4-3 with TRBJ1-2; D not certain. The ends were cut back, 0 bases at V and 3 bases at J, with 11 bases in the middle. CDR1 and CDR2 (germline): LGHNA, YSLEER. This CDR3 has 15 residues. In nucleotides, the CDR3 is TGCGCCAGCAGCCAAGATAGGCAGGCTGACTATGGCTACACCTTC. It translates to CASSQDRQADYGYTF.